The 22 T cell receptor beta chains listed next were all sequenced from one sample in a study of blood T cell repertoires in COVID-19. Using immunoSEQ multiplex PCR, the repertoire was profiled, and TCRdb retains in-frame clones only, with some absent. The sample has approximately 23,000 clones, 80% to 90% seen once. Input material: peripheral blood. The receptors were gathered from a woman of 80 years or more with active COVID-19.

The rearrangement links TRBV19 to TRBJ1-6; tentatively, D is TRBD1 (6 bases). Germline V lookup: CDR1 LNHDA, CDR2 SQIVND (reference sequence). Trimming removed 1 base at V and 7 bases at J, with 8 bases between. CDR3 length: 14 amino acids. The DNA for the CDR3 is TGTGCCAGTAGTATAGCAGGGGACAATTCACCCCTCCACTTT. This sequence encodes CASSIAGDNSPLHF.

This clone was detected only a few times. J is TRBJ1-4 and V is TRBV2; TRBD1 aligns across 8 bases. In germline, CDR1 is SNHLY, CDR2 FYNNEI. The CDR3 runs 15 residues. V shed 8 bases and J 5 bases; nucleotides not matched to a gene: 10. CDR3 in DNA: TGTGCCAGCCTAGATTACAGGGGGGGGAATGAAAAACTGTTTTTT. This encodes CASLDYRGGNEKLFF.

The gene calls are TRBV5-1 and TRBJ2-5, with 7 nucleotides matching TRBD1. With V trimmed by 3 bases and J by 1 base, 3 bases remained unmatched. The CDR3 totals 14 residues. Germline loops: CDR1 SGHRS, CDR2 YFSETQ. CDR3 sequence (DNA): TGCGCCAGCAGCTCCGGGACAGTCCAAGAGACCCAGTACTTC. This encodes CASSSGTVQETQYF.

CDR3 nucleotides: TGTGCCAGCAGCCAAGATAGGGCAGGGGTTTCACCCCTCCACTTT. It encodes CASSQDRAGVSPLHF. J is TRBJ1-6 and V is TRBV4-2; the D gene is possibly TRBD1 (6 bases). The V gene's germline CDR1 is LGHNA and CDR2 YNFKEQ. The germline V and J ends were trimmed by 0 bases and 9 bases, with 12 bases remaining between them. CDR3 length equals 15 residues.

The chain combines TRBV10-3 with TRBJ2-1; 8 nucleotides match TRBD2. Losses at the gene ends were 10 bases for V and 5 bases for J; bases not matched to a gene: 10. The CDR3 is made up of 14 amino acids. Germline lookup yields CDR1 ENHRY and CDR2 SYGVKD. CDR3 in DNA: TGTGCCACTGATAGCGGGGAGATTGACAATGAGCAGTTCTTC. Translation gives CATDSGEIDNEQFF.

This rearrangement joins TRBV6-1 to TRBJ1-2; D remains ambiguous. The V and J ends lost 2 bases and 8 bases respectively, with 18 bases between them. CDR3 length: 15 amino acids. CDR1 and CDR2 from the germline V gene are MNHNS and SASEGT. The DNA of the CDR3 is TGTGCCAGCAGTGAAAGGCCCACTGGGTCCGGGGGCTACACCTTC. As protein: CASSERPTGSGGYTF.

This clone was counted a single time. This chain joins TRBV9 and TRBJ1-5; TRBD1 is a possible D gene (5 bases). CDR3 length equals 14 residues. V was trimmed by 0 bases and J by 5 bases, leaving 9 bases between them. Germline loops: CDR1 SGDLS, CDR2 YYNGEE. The CDR3 region is CASSVEGVDQPQHF. Here the CDR3 DNA reads TGTGCCAGCAGCGTAGAAGGGGTCGATCAGCCCCAGCATTTT.

The gene calls are TRBV30 and TRBJ1-1, with D uncertain. The CDR3 is made up of 11 amino acids. From germline, CDR1 is GTSNPN and CDR2 SVGIG (reference sequence). Trimming took off 4 bases at V and 3 bases at J, with 6 bases between the two ends. The CDR3 here is CAWIGYTEAFF. CDR3 coding DNA: TGTGCCTGGATCGGGTACACTGAAGCTTTCTTT.

V gene TRBV18 combines with J gene TRBJ1-4; D perhaps matches TRBD1 (5 bases). CDR3 length equals 14 residues. The V end was cut by 4 bases, the J end by 7 bases, with 13 bases between. Germline CDR1 is KGHSH and CDR2 is LQKENI. The CDR3 DNA follows: TGTGCCAGCTCACGTTTGACAGTGGGTGAAAAACTGTTTTTT. Amino acid sequence: CASSRLTVGEKLFF. The full variable domain, in which reference TRBV18 and TRBJ1-4 provide the parts outside the CDR3, is NAGVMQNPRHLVRRRGQEARLRCSPMKGHSHVYWYRQLPEEGLKFMVYLQKENIIDESGMPKERFSAEFPKEGPSILRIQQVVRGDSAAYFCASSRLTVGEKLFFGSGTQLSVL.

V is TRBV3-1 (or the pseudogene TRBV3-2) and J is TRBJ2-5; 7 nucleotides match TRBD2. V gave up 4 bases and J gave up 2 bases; unmatched junction bases: 1. CDR1 is LGHDT, CDR2 YNNKEL, per germline (reference sequence). The CDR3 consists of 13 residues. CDR3 coding DNA: TGTGCCAGCAGCCCGGGACTACAAGAGACCCAGTACTTC. This encodes CASSPGLQETQYF.

V and J are TRBV6-5 and TRBJ1-3; D is uncertain. The length of the CDR3 is 15 residues. The V end lost 6 bases, the J end lost 0 bases, and 12 bases lay between the germline ends. Germline V gene data show CDR1 as MNHEY and CDR2 as SVGAGI. CDR3 sequence: CASRQTPTSGNTIYF. The DNA of the CDR3 is TGTGCCAGCAGACAAACACCCACCTCTGGAAACACCATATATTTT.

CDR3 DNA sequence: TGTGCCAGCAGCCCAACCGGGACAGGGTCCTCACCCCTCCACTTT. Amino acid sequence: CASSPTGTGSSPLHF. The chain is built from TRBV6-6 and TRBJ1-6, with 9 bases matching TRBD1. The length of the CDR3 is 15 residues. Germline trimming cut 6 bases from V and 10 bases from J; bases unmatched to any gene: 10. In germline, CDR1 is MNHNY, CDR2 SVGAGI (reference sequence).

This chain connects TRBV5-1 to TRBJ2-3; 8 bases map to TRBD2. Trimming at V came to 2 bases and at J to 1 base, leaving 3 bases not matched to a gene. This CDR3 contains 15 residues. CDR1 is SGHRS, CDR2 YFSETQ, per germline. CDR3 region: CASSFSGEGTDTQYF. For the CDR3, the DNA is TGCGCCAGCAGCTTTAGCGGGGAGGGCACAGATACGCAGTATTTT.

This chain uses TRBV10-3 with TRBJ2-3; 8 positions agree with TRBD1. Germline assignment: CDR1 ENHRY and CDR2 SYGVKD. V was pared by 10 bases and J by 2 bases, with 8 bases of the junction left unmatched. The CDR3 is 14 amino acids. CDR3 in DNA: TGTGCCACCACGGACAGGGACCTCACAGATACGCAGTATTTT. The encoded protein is CATTDRDLTDTQYF.

The CDR3 loop is CASSLDRGSPLHF. The CDR3 nucleotides are TGTGCCAGCAGCTTGGACAGGGGGTCGCCCCTCCACTTT. The J gene is TRBJ1-6, the V gene TRBV11-2; 10 bases match TRBD1. The CDR3 covers 13 residues. J was trimmed by 13 bases and V by 3 bases; bases with no gene match: 3. Germline CDR1 SGHAT, CDR2 FQNNGV.

For this clone: The junction shows a germline mismatch at one end, possibly a read error. The genes are TRBV6-1 and TRBJ2-2; 9 nucleotides line up with TRBD2. Germline V gene data show CDR1 as MNHNS and CDR2 as SASEGT. The CDR3 has 15 residues. The CDR3 DNA reads TGTGCCAGCAGGGAAGGCGGGGGGGCATCCGGGGAGCTGTTTTTT. Protein sequence: CASREGGGASGELFF.

The chain carries TRBV2 and TRBJ1-4, with D maybe TRBD1 (6 bases). Germline V CDR1 and CDR2: SNHLY, FYNNEI. V was pared by 6 bases and J by 4 bases, with 15 bases between. This CDR3 comprises 15 residues. The CDR3 bases are TGTGCCAGCAGGGGGTCTGGACAGAATAATGAAAAACTGTTTTTT. This gives the protein CASRGSGQNNEKLFF.

The chain has TRBV19 and TRBJ2-1, with D possibly TRBD2 on 6 matching bases. CDR1 LNHDA and CDR2 SQIVND come from the germline V gene (reference sequence). This CDR3 region has 17 residues. The V end lost 6 bases, the J end lost 1 base, and 19 bases lay between the germline ends. Written as DNA, the CDR3 is TGTGCCAGTAGCAAAAAAGGCGGGGAGTTGTCCTACAATGAGCAGTTCTTC. This codes for CASSKKGGELSYNEQFF.

The table lists this clone with a count of one. The V call is TRBV7-9, the J call TRBJ2-1; D gene unclear. This CDR3 is built from 12 residues. The germline gives CDR1 SEHNR, CDR2 FQNEAQ (reference sequence). The V end was cut by 2 bases, the J end by 5 bases, with 4 bases between. The CDR3 DNA follows: TGTGCCAGCAGCTTACGGGACAATGAGCAGTTCTTC. It translates to CASSLRDNEQFF.

This chain joins TRBV18 and TRBJ2-7, with 7 bases that match TRBD1. The CDR3 has 16 residues. The germline V gene has CDR1 KGHSH and CDR2 LQKENI. J was trimmed by 0 bases and V by 2 bases; bases with no gene match: 7. CDR3 coding DNA: TGTGCCAGCTCACCATCCGTCTCAGGGGGCTCCTACGAGCAGTACTTC. Translating gives CASSPSVSGGSYEQYF.

This clone has only a few counts. The chain recombines TRBV27 with TRBJ1-5, with D uncertain. CDR1 is MNHEY and CDR2 is SMNVEV in the germline V gene (reference sequence). Trimming stripped 3 bases from V and 4 bases from J, with 10 bases between. This CDR3 contains 14 residues. The DNA for the CDR3 is TGTGCCAGCAGTTTGTTGAGGGATAATCAGCCCCAGCATTTT. As protein: CASSLLRDNQPQHF.

The rearrangement uses TRBV4-3 and TRBJ1-5; weak D call: TRBD1 (5 bases). The CDR3 runs to 15 residues. From germline, CDR1 is LGHNA and CDR2 YSLEER. Deletions cut 0 bases from V and 6 bases from J, with 12 bases between. This CDR3 is CASSQDLRVGQPQHF. CDR3 coding DNA: TGCGCCAGCAGCCAAGATCTCAGGGTGGGTCAGCCCCAGCATTTT.